The entry that follows covers one T cell receptor beta chain sequence. Antigen: not known. PCR employed 60 Vbeta and 13 Jbeta primers. Repertoires were generated with immunoSEQ multiplex PCR, while TCRdb's copy carries only in-frame clones and drops some. This sample's table has around 130,000 clones. The data were taken from a study of cytomegalovirus exposure and HLA in healthy donors. Trimming left V 3 bases short and J 1 base short, with 18 bases between. The CDR3 runs 17 residues. CDR1 and CDR2 (germline): MGHRA, YSYEKL. Findings of the study overall: TCR beta V segments were, for the most part, productive about 87% or about 30% of the time in an earlier analysis. Rarity held for most TCR sequences, but there were some public TCRs that occurred in many donors. Researchers had no immune exposure information except CMV serostatus available. In vitro testing confirmed a few CMV-associated chains as specific for CMV antigens.

The rearrangement uses TRBV4-1 and TRBJ1-1; D is uncertain. The sample comprised PBMCs. This clonotype was obtained from a woman aged 40 to 49 in good health and CMV-seronegative. The CDR3 is CASSHLGRVRGNTEAFF. The CDR3 nucleotides are TGCGCCAGCAGCCACCTTGGCCGGGTGCGGGGGAACACTGAAGCTTTCTTT.